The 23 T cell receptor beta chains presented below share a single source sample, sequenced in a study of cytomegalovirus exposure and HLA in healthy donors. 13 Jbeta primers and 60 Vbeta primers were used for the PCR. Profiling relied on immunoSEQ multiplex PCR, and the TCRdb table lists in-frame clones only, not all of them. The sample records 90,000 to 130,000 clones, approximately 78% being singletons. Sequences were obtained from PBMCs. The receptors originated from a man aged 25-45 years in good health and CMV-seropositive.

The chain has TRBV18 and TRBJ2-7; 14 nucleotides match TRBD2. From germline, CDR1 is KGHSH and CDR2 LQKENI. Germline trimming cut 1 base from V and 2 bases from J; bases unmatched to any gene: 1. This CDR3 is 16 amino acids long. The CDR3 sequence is CASSPRLAGGTYEQYF. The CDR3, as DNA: TGTGCCAGCTCACCACGACTAGCGGGGGGGACCTACGAGCAGTACTTC.

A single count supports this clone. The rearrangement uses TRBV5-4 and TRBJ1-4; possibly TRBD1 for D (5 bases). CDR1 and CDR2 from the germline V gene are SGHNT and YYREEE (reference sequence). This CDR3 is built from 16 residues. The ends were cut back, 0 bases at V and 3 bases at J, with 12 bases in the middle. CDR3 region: CASSLGQGIANEKLFF. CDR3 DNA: TGTGCCAGCAGCTTGGGTCAGGGTATAGCTAATGAAAAACTGTTTTTT.

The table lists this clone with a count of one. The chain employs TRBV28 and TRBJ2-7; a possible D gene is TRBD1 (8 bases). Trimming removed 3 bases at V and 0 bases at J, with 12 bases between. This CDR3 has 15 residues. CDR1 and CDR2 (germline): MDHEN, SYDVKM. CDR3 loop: CASSLTGEGSYEQYV. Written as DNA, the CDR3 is TGTGCCAGCAGTTTGACAGGGGAGGGCTCCTACGAGCAGTACGTC.

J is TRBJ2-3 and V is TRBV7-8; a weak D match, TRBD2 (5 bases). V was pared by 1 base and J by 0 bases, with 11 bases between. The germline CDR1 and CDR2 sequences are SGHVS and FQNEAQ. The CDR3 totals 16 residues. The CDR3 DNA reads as TGTGCCAGCAGCTTAGGGGAGCTCCTCAGCACAGATACGCAGTATTTT. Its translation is CASSLGELLSTDTQYF. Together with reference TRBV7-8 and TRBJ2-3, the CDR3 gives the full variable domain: GAGVSQSPRYKVAKRGQDVALRCDPISGHVSLFWYQQALGQGPEFLTYFQNEAQLDKSGLPSDRFFAERPEGSVSTLKIQRTQQEDSAVYLCASSLGELLSTDTQYFGPGTRLTVL.

In DNA, the CDR3 is TGTGCCAGCAGTTTAGGTCAGGGGAGCGGGAACACTGAAGCTTTCTTT. It specifies CASSLGQGSGNTEAFF. This chain links TRBV27 with TRBJ1-1, with D possibly TRBD1 on 6 matching bases. The CDR3 loop spans 16 amino acids. Trimming took off 2 bases at V and 1 base at J, with 14 bases between the two ends. The germline CDR1 and CDR2 sequences are MNHEY and SMNVEV (reference sequence).

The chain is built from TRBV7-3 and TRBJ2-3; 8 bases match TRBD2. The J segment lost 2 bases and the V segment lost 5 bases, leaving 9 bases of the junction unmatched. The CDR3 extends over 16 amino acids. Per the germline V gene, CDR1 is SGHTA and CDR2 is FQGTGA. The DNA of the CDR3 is TGTGCCAGCAGCCAGGGAGCGGGGGTTACCACAGATACGCAGTATTTT. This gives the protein CASSQGAGVTTDTQYF.

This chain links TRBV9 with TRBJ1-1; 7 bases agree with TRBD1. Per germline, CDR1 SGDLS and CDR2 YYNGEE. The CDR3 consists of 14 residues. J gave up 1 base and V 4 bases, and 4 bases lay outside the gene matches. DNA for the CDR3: TGTGCCAGCAGCTTTCGGACAGGGAACACTGAAGCTTTCTTT. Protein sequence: CASSFRTGNTEAFF.

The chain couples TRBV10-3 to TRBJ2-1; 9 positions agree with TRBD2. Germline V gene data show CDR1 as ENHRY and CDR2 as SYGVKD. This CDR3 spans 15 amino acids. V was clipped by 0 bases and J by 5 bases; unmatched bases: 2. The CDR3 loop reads CAISESSGSNNEQFF. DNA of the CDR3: TGTGCCATCAGTGAGTCTAGCGGGAGTAACAATGAGCAGTTCTTC.

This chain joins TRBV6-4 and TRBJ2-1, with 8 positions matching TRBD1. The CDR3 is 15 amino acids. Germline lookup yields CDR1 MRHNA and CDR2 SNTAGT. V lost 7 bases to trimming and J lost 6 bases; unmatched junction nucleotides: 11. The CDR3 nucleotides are TGTGCCAGCACCTCAGGACAGGGAGTGGGCAATGAGCAGTTCTTC. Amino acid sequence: CASTSGQGVGNEQFF.

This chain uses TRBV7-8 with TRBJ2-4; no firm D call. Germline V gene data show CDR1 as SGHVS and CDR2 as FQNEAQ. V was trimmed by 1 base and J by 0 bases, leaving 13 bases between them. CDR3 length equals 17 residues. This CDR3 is CASSLVPPRLAKNIQYF. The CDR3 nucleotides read TGTGCCAGCAGCTTAGTTCCCCCCAGATTAGCCAAAAACATTCAGTACTTC.

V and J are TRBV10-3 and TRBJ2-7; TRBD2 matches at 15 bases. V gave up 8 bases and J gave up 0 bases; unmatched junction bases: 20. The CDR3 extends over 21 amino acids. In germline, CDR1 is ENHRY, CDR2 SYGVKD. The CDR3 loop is CAIVRTEGMGLAGGTSYEQYV. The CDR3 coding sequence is TGTGCCATCGTAAGGACAGAAGGGATGGGACTAGCGGGAGGTACCTCCTACGAGCAGTACGTC.

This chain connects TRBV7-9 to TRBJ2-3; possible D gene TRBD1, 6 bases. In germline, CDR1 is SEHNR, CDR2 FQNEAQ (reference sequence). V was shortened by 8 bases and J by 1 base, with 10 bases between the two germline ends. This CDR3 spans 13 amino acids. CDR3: CASGTFGTDTQYF. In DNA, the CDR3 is TGTGCCAGCGGGACATTTGGCACAGATACGCAGTATTTT.

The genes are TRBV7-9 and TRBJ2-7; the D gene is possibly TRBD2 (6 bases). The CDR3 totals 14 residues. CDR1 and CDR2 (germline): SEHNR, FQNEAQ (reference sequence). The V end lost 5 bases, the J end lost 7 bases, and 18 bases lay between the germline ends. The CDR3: CASSQYDGGSEQYF. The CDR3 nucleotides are TGTGCCAGCAGCCAATACGATGGAGGGAGTGAGCAGTACTTC.

This chain's CDR3 is CASRGPEGARAYGYTF. CDR3 coding DNA: TGTGCCAGCAGAGGACCTGAGGGGGCTCGTGCCTATGGCTACACCTTC. The V and J genes are TRBV28 and TRBJ1-2; 7 bases fit TRBD1. Trimming cost V 6 bases and J 4 bases; bases outside gene matches: 14. The germline V gene has CDR1 MDHEN and CDR2 SYDVKM. The length of the CDR3 is 16 residues.

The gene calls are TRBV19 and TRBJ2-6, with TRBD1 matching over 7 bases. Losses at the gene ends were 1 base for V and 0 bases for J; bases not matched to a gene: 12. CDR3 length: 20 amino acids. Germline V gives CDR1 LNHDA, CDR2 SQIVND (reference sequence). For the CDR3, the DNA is TGTGCCAGTAGTATAGCATGGGGACAGCCTCTAATCTCTGGGGCCAACGTCCTGACTTTC. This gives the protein CASSIAWGQPLISGANVLTF.

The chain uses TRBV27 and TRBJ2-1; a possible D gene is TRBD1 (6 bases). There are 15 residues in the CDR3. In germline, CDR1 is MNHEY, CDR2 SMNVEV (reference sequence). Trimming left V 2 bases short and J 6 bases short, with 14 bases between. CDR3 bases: TGTGCCAGCAGTTTACCGGGACGAGGGGGCAATGAGCAGTTCTTC. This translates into CASSLPGRGGNEQFF.

The CDR3 loop is CASSQTGGAYYGYTF. CDR3 DNA sequence: TGTGCCAGCAGCCAGACAGGGGGCGCTTACTATGGCTACACCTTC. V usage is TRBV27 and J usage is TRBJ1-2; 10 bases map to TRBD1. Germline V lookup: CDR1 MNHEY, CDR2 SMNVEV (reference sequence). The J segment lost 3 bases and the V segment lost 6 bases, leaving 7 bases of the junction unmatched. The CDR3 has 15 amino acids.

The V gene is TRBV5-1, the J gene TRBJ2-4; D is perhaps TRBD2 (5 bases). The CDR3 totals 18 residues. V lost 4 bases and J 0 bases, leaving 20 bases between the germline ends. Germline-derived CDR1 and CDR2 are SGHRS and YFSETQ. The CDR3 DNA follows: TGCGCCAGCAGCCCCCGTCCGCAGGACTCTCTAGCCAAAAACATTCAGTACTTC. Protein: CASSPRPQDSLAKNIQYF.

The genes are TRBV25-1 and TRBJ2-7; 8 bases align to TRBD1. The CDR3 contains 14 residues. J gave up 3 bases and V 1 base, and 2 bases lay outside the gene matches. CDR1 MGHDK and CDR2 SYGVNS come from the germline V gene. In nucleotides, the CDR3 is TGTGCCAGCAGTGAATGGACAGGGATCTACGAGCAGTACTTC. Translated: CASSEWTGIYEQYF.

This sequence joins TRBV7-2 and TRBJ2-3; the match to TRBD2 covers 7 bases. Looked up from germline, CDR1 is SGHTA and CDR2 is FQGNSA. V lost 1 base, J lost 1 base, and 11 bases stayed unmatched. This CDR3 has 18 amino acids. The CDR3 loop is CASSLVIGRGLRTDTQYF. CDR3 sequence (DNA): TGTGCCAGCAGCTTAGTTATAGGGCGGGGACTACGCACAGATACGCAGTATTTT.

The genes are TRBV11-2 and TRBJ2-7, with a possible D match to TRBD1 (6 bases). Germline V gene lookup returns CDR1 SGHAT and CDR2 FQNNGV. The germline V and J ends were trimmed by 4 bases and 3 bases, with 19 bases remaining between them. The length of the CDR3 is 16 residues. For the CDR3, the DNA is TGTGCCAGCAGCTCAGAAAGACCAGGGGTGAGCTACGAGCAGTACTTC. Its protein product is CASSSERPGVSYEQYF.

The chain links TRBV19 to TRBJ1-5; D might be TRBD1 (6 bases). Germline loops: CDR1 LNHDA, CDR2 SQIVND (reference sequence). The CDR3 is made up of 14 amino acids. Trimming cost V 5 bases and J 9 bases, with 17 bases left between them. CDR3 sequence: CASSPPQGSSPQHF. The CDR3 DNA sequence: TGTGCCAGTAGTCCGCCACAGGGAAGTTCGCCCCAGCATTTT.

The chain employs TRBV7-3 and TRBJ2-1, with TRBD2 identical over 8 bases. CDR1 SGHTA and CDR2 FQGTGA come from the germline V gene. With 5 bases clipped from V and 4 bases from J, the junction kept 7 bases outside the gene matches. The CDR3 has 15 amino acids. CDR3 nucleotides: TGTGCCAGCAGCCAAAGCGGGGGCCTTTACAATGAGCAGTTCTTC. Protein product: CASSQSGGLYNEQFF. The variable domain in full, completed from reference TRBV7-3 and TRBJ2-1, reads GAGVSQTPSNKVTEKGKYVELRCDPISGHTALYWYRQSLGQGPEFLIYFQGTGAADDSGLPNDRFFAVRPEGSVSTLKIQRTERGDSAVYLCASSQSGGLYNEQFFGPGTRLTVL.